A selection of T cell receptor beta chains follows, all from one sample in a study of T cell responses to AZD1222 COVID-19 vaccine. Sequenced by immunoSEQ multiplex PCR; TCRdb stores in-frame clones only, minus some. This table has roughly 100,000 clones, less than 95% appearing once. Sample: peripheral blood, taken on day 0 of AZD1222 vaccination. These receptor sequences come from an adult in good health. CDR3s include the opening cysteine and the closing phenylalanine or tryptophan. The D gene is left open where the match is weak. Where a row states a size, it is once, few, many or the class of an expanded clone; other rows omit it.

TRBV20-1	NA	TRBJ2-5	NA	TGCAGTGCTGGACCTAAAGAGACCCAGTACTTC	CSAGPKETQYF
TRBV28	NA	TRBJ2-1	NA	TGTGCCAGCAGTAGGGGGACTCAGCAGTTCTTC	CASSRGTQQFF
TRBV6-5	NA	TRBJ2-2	NA	TGTGCCAGCAGTTACTCTGGCGGGGAGCTGTTTTTT	CASSYSGGELFF
TRBV7-2	NA	TRBJ2-7	NA	TGTGCCAGCAGTCAAACCCCGGACGGTTGGGGGCAGTACTTC	CASSQTPDGWGQYF
TRBV7-9	TRBD1	TRBJ1-1	NA	TGTGCCAGCAGCAGACCGGGACAGCCTGAAGCTTTCTTT	CASSRPGQPEAFF
TRBV6-1	NA	TRBJ2-7	NA	TGTGCCAGCAGTGAACTAGTACGACAGGTTAGGAACGAGCAGTACTTC	CASSELVRQVRNEQYF
TRBV7-2	NA	TRBJ1-6	NA	TGTGCCAGCAGCTTTCCGGCCCCCCTCCGGTCACCCCTCCACTTT	CASSFPAPLRSPLHF
TRBV5-8	NA	TRBJ2-6	NA	TGTGCCAGCAGCTTTGGTGACTCTGGGGCCAACGTCCTGACTTTC	CASSFGDSGANVLTF
TRBV30	TRBD1	TRBJ1-1	once	TGTGCCTGGAGCCACCGGGACAGGGGGGCCCTGGGCACTGAAGCTTTCTTT	CAWSHRDRGALGTEAFF
TRBV6-5	NA	TRBJ2-2	NA	TGTGCCAGCAGTTTAGGGGGGAACACCGGGGAGCTGTTTTTT	CASSLGGNTGELFF
TRBV3-1/TRBV3-2	NA	TRBJ1-2	once	TGTGCCAGCAGCCAAGGAGGCAGGGCCCCTTATGGCTACACCTTC	CASSQGGRAPYGYTF
TRBV30	NA	TRBJ1-5	NA	TGTGCCTGGGCCGAAGGTAGCAATCAGCCCCAGCATTTT	CAWAEGSNQPQHF
TRBV19	NA	TRBJ2-5	NA	TGTGCCAGTAGTATCCCAGGACAAGAGACCCAGTACTTC	CASSIPGQETQYF
TRBV30	NA	TRBJ1-2	few	TGTGCCTGGAGTTTACGGGATTTCTATGGCTACACCTTC	CAWSLRDFYGYTF
TRBV30	TRBD1	TRBJ1-2	once	TGTGCCTGGACCCCGGACAGGGACTATGGCTACACCTTC	CAWTPDRDYGYTF
TRBV5-1	TRBD2	TRBJ2-1	NA	TGCGCCAGCAGCATTAGCGGGGGGGCCGGGCGTGAGCAGTTCTTC	CASSISGGAGREQFF
TRBV28	TRBD2	TRBJ2-2	NA	TGTGCCAGCATTAGCGGGGGGACGAACACCGGGGAGCTGTTTTTT	CASISGGTNTGELFF
TRBV3-1/TRBV3-2	NA	TRBJ1-1	NA	TGTGCCAGCAGCCAAGATCTTAGGAAGGGTGAAGCTTTCTTT	CASSQDLRKGEAFF
TRBV4-1	NA	TRBJ2-7	NA	TGCGCCAGCAGCCAAGATTCCTACGAGCAGTACTTC	CASSQDSYEQYF
TRBV7-9	NA	TRBJ1-1	NA	TGTGCCAGCAGCTTAGTTGCAGGGGACACTGAAGCTTTCTTT	CASSLVAGDTEAFF
TRBV6-5	NA	TRBJ1-3	NA	TGTGCCAGTGGACGGCGGGGGTCTGGAAACACCATATATTTT	CASGRRGSGNTIYF
TRBV5-1	NA	TRBJ2-3	NA	TGCGCCAGCAGCTTGGGTTTCTCGGTCTTCACAGATACGCAGTATTTT	CASSLGFSVFTDTQYF
TRBV12-3/TRBV12-4	NA	TRBJ2-2	NA	TGTGCCAGCAGTCTCCAGCTCACCGGGGAGCTGTTTTTT	CASSLQLTGELFF
TRBV9	NA	TRBJ1-3	NA	TGTGCCAGCAGCGTCGAGCTAGGACGCGCCTCTGGAAACACCATATATTTT	CASSVELGRASGNTIYF
TRBV6-5	TRBD1	TRBJ1-3	NA	TGTGCCAGCAGACAAGACAGGGCCCCTGGAAACACCATATATTTT	CASRQDRAPGNTIYF
TRBV27	NA	TRBJ2-2	NA	TGTGCCAGCAGTTTGATGATTACCGGGGAGCTGTTTTTT	CASSLMITGELFF
TRBV30	NA	TRBJ1-2	NA	TGTGCCTGGAGTGGTGATTCTCATGGCTACACCTTC	CAWSGDSHGYTF
TRBV27	NA	TRBJ2-1	NA	TGTGCCAGCAGTTGGAACAGAGCAAATGAGCAGTTCTTC	CASSWNRANEQFF
TRBV7-8	NA	TRBJ1-3	NA	TGTGCCAGCAGCTTACGGACTGGAAACACCATATATTTT	CASSLRTGNTIYF
TRBV6-5	NA	TRBJ1-5	NA	TGTGCCAGCAGTCCTACAAGAAATAGCAATCAGCCCCAGCATTTT	CASSPTRNSNQPQHF
TRBV27	NA	TRBJ1-6	NA	TGTGCCAGCAGGGGGACAATCTCACCCCTCCACTTT	CASRGTISPLHF
TRBV7-9	NA	TRBJ1-5	NA	TGTGCCAGCAGCTACCCAACGGGTCAGCCCCAGCATTTT	CASSYPTGQPQHF
TRBV7-2	TRBD2	TRBJ2-1	NA	TGTGCCAGCAGCTTTAGCGGGGGGGCCTACAATGAGCAGTTCTTC	CASSFSGGAYNEQFF
TRBV18	TRBD1	TRBJ1-5	NA	TGTGCCAGCTCTCCAGGGGGCGGCAATCAGCCCCAGCATTTT	CASSPGGGNQPQHF
TRBV30	NA	TRBJ1-2	few	TGTGCCTGGAACGTGAACTATGGCTACACCTTC	CAWNVNYGYTF
TRBV25-1	NA	TRBJ2-2	NA	TGTGCCAGCAAGTCGTACGGGGCCGGGGAGCTGTTTTTT	CASKSYGAGELFF
TRBV2	NA	TRBJ2-7	NA	TGTGCCAGCCAAGGACAGAGCTACGAGCAGTACTTC	CASQGQSYEQYF
TRBV5-1	NA	TRBJ2-2	NA	TGCGCCAGCAGCTTGGTTCCCACCGGGGAGCTGTTTTTT	CASSLVPTGELFF
TRBV5-1	NA	TRBJ1-4	NA	TGCGCCAGCAGCCTGAGCTCGGGGTCCAATGAAAAACTGTTTTTT	CASSLSSGSNEKLFF
TRBV9	NA	TRBJ2-7	NA	TGTGCCAGCAGCGTAGATCCGCAGGGCAGAAATAGCGAGCAGTACTTC	CASSVDPQGRNSEQYF
TRBV3-1/TRBV3-2	NA	TRBJ2-1	NA	TGTGCCAGCAGCCACGCCGGGTATGAGCAGTTCTTC	CASSHAGYEQFF
TRBV5-8	TRBD2	TRBJ2-5	NA	TGTGCCAGCAGCCCCCATAGCGGGGTGGGGGCGGAGACCCAGTACTTC	CASSPHSGVGAETQYF